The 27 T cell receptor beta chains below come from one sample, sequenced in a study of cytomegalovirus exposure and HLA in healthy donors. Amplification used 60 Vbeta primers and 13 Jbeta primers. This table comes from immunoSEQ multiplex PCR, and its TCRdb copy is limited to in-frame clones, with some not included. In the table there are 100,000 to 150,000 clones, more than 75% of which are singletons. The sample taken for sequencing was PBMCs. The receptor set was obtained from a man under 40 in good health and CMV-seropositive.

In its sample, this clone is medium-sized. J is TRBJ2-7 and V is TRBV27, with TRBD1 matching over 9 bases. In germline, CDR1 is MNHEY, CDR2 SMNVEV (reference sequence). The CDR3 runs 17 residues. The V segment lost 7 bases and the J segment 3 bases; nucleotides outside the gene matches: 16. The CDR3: CASMTGGEGQGYYEQYF. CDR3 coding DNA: TGTGCCAGCATGACCGGCGGAGAGGGACAGGGCTACTACGAGCAGTACTTC.

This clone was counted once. The CDR3 reads CAISVEGINQPQHF. Written as DNA, the CDR3 is TGTGCCATCAGTGTGGAGGGGATTAATCAGCCCCAGCATTTT. The chain recombines TRBV10-3 with TRBJ1-5; D may be TRBD1 (5 bases). CDR3 size: 14 residues. The V end was cut by 4 bases, the J end by 4 bases, with 11 bases between. CDR1 and CDR2 from the germline V gene are ENHRY and SYGVKD.

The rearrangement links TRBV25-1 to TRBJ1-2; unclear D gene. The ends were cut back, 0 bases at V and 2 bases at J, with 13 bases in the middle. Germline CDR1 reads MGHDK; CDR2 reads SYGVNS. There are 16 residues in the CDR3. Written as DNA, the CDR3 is TGTGCCAGCAGTGAATATAACAATGGCCCGAACTATGGCTACACCTTC. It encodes CASSEYNNGPNYGYTF.

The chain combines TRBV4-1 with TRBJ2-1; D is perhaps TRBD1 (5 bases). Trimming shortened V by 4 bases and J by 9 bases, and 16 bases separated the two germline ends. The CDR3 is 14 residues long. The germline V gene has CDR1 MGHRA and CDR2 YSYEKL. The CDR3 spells CASSLLNQGAEQFF. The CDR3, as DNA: TGCGCCAGCAGCCTCCTGAACCAAGGGGCTGAGCAGTTCTTC.

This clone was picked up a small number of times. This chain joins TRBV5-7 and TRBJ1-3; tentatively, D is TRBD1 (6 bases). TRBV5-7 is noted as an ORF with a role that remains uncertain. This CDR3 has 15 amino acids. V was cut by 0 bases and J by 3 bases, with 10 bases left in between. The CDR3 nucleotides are TGTGCCAGCAGCTTGGACAGGGTAAGTGGAAACACCATATATTTT. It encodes CASSLDRVSGNTIYF.

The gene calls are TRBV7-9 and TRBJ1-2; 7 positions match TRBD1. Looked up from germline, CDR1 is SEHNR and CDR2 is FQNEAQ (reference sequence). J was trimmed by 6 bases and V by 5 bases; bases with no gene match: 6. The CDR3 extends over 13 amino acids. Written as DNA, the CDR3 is TGTGCCAGCAGCCAAACAGGGGTTGATGGCTACACCTTC. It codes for CASSQTGVDGYTF.

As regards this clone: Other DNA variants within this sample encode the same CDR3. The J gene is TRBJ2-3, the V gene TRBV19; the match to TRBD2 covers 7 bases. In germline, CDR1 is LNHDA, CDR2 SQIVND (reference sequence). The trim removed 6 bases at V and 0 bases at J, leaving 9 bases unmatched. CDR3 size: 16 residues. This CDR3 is CASRPKAGVSTDTQYF. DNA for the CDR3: TGTGCCAGTAGACCCAAGGCGGGGGTGAGCACAGATACGCAGTATTTT.

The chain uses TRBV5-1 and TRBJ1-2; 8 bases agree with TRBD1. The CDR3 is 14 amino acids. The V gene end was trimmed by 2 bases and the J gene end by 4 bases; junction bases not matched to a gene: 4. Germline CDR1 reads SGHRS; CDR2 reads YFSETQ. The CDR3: CASSFTGGSYGYTF. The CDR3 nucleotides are TGCGCCAGCAGCTTCACAGGGGGTAGCTATGGCTACACCTTC.

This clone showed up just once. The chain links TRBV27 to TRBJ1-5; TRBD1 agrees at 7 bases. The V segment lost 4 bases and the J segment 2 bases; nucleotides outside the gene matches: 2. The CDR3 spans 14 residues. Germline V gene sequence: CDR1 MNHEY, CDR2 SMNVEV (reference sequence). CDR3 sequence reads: CASSYTGGNQPQHF. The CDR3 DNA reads TGTGCCAGCAGTTATACAGGGGGCAATCAGCCCCAGCATTTT.

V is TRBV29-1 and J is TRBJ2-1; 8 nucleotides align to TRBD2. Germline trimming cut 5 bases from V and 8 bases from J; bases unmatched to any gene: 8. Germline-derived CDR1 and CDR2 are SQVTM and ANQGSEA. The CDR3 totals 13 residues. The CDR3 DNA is TGCAGCGTTACTAGCGGTAATCGGGATGAGCAGTTCTTC. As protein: CSVTSGNRDEQFF.

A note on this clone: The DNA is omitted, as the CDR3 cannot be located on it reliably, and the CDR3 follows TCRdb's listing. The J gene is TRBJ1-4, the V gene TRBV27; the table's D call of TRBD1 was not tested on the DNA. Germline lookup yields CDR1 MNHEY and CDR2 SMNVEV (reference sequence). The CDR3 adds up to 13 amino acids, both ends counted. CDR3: CASSFGEGAKLFF.

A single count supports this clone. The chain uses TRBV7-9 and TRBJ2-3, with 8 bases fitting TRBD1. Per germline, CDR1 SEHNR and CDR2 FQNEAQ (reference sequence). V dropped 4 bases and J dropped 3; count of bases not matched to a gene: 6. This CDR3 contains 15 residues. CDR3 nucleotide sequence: TGTGCCAGCAGCTCACAGGGGGTTGAAACAGATACGCAGTATTTT. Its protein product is CASSSQGVETDTQYF.

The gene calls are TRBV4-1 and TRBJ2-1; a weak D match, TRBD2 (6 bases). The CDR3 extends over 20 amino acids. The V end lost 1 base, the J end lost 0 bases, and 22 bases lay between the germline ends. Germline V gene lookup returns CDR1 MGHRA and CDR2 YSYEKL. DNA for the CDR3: TGCGCCAGCAGCCAAGTGGGATCGGCGGGGACCTTAAGCTCCTACAATGAGCAGTTCTTC. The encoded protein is CASSQVGSAGTLSSYNEQFF.

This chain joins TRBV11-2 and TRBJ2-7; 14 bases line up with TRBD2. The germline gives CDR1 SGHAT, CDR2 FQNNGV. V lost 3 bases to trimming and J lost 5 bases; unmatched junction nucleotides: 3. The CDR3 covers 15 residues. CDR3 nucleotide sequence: TGTGCCAGCAGCTTCCGGACTAGCGGGAGGCACGAGCAGTACTTC. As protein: CASSFRTSGRHEQYF.

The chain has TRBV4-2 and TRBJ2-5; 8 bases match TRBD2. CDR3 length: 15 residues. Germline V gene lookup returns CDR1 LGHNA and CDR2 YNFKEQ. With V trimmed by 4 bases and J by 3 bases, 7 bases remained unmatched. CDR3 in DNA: TGTGCCAGCAGCCCGGCGAATAGCGGGAAAGAGACCCAGTACTTC. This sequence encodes CASSPANSGKETQYF.

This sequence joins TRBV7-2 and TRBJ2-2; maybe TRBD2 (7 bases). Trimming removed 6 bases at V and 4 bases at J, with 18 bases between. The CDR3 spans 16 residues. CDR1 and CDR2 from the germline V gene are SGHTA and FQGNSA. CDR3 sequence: CASRSGASGGTGELFF. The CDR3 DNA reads TGTGCCAGCAGGTCAGGGGCTAGCGGTGGCACCGGGGAGCTGTTTTTT.

The CDR3 is CASSHGQKGPEAFF. The CDR3 region has the DNA TGTGCCAGCAGTCATGGACAGAAGGGGCCTGAAGCTTTCTTT. The gene calls are TRBV6-5 and TRBJ1-1, with D perhaps matching TRBD1 (6 bases). The CDR3 spans 14 residues. The V gene lost 5 bases and the J gene lost 6 bases, with 16 bases spanning the gap. Germline CDR1 MNHEY, CDR2 SVGAGI.

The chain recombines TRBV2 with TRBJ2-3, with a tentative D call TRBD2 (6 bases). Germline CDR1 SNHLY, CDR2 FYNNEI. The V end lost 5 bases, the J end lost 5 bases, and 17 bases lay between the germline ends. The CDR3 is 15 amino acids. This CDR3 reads CASSWRDRGRDTQYF. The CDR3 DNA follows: TGTGCCAGCAGTTGGCGGGATCGGGGCCGAGATACGCAGTATTTT.

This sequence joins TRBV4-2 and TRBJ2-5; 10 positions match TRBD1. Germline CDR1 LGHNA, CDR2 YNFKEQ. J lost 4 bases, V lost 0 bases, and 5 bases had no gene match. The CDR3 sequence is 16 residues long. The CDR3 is CASSQDPTGGGETQYF. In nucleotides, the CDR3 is TGTGCCAGCAGCCAAGATCCGACAGGGGGCGGAGAGACCCAGTACTTC.

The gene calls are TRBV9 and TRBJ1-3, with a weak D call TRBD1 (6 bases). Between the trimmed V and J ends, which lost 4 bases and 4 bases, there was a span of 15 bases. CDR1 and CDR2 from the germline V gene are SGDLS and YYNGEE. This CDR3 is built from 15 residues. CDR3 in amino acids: CASSQSGDTGNTIYF. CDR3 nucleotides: TGTGCCAGCAGCCAATCAGGGGATACGGGAAACACCATATATTTT.

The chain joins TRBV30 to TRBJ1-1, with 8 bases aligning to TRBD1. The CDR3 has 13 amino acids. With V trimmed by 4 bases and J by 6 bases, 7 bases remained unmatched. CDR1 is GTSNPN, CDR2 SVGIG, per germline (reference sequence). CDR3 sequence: CAWIAGGAAEAFF. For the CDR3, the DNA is TGTGCCTGGATCGCAGGGGGCGCAGCTGAAGCTTTCTTT.

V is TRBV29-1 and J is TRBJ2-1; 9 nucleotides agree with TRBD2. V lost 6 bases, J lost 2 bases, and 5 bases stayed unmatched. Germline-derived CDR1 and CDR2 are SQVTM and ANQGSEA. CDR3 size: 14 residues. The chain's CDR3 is CSVATSGTYNEQFF. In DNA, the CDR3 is TGCAGCGTCGCGACTAGCGGAACCTACAATGAGCAGTTCTTC.

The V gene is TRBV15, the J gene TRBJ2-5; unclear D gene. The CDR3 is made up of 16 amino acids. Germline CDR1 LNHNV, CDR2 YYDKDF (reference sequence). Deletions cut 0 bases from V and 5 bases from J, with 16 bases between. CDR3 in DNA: TGTGCCACCAGCAGAGATAAGCGCTCCCTAGTGGAGACCCAGTACTTC. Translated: CATSRDKRSLVETQYF. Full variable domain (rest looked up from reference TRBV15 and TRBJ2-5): DAMVIQNPRYQVTQFGKPVTLSCSQTLNHNVMYWYQQKSSQAPKLLFHYYDKDFNNEADTPDNFQSRRPNTSFCFLDIRSPGLGDTAMYLCATSRDKRSLVETQYFGPGTRLLVL.

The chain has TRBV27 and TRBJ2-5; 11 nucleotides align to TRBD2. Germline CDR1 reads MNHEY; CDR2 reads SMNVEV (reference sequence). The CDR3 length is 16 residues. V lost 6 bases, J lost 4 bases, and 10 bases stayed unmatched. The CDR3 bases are TGTGCCAGCAGAAAACTAGCGGGAGTTTTCCGAGAGACCCAGTACTTC. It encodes CASRKLAGVFRETQYF.

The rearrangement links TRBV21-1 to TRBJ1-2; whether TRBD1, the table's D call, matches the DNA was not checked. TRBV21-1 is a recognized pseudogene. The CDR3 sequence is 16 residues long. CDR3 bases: TGTGCCAGCAGCAAAGGGGGCAGTTCTAACCCCTATGGCTACACCTTC. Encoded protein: CASSKGGSSNPYGYTF.

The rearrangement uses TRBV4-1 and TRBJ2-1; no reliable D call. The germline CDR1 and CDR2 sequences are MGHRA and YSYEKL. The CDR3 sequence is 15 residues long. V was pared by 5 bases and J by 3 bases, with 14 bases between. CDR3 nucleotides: TGCGCCAGCAGCTCACCTAGTCAAGGCTACAATGAGCAGTTCTTC. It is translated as CASSSPSQGYNEQFF.

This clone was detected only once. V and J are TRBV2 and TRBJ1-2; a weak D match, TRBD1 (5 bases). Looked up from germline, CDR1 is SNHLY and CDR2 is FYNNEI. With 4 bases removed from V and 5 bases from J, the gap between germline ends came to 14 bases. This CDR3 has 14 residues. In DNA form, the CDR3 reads TGTGCCAGCAGTGGGGGCAGAACACAATATGGCTACACCTTC. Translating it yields CASSGGRTQYGYTF.